The source of this T cell receptor beta chain is a study of blood T cell repertoires in COVID-19. Study details: Samples taken during acute and convalescent COVID-19 were collected in the United States, Italy and Spain. T cells, B-cell-depleted T cells, or PBMCs provided the cDNA or gDNA that served as material.

CDR1 and CDR2 (germline): KGHSH, LQKENI. The V end lost 3 bases, the J end lost 7 bases, and 16 bases lay between the germline ends. CDR3 length: 16 residues. Authors' methods: Reference gene primer amplification gave estimated nucleated cell counts. TCRdb's copy holds only in-frame clones and misses some; the assay was immunoSEQ multiplex PCR. From that table come the V and J calls and clone size; the DNA was used to work out D and trimming. The table shows some 120,000 clones, with roughly four fifths occurring only once. V usage is TRBV18 and J usage is TRBJ1-6; possibly TRBD1 for D (5 bases). Sequencing was performed on peripheral blood. The clonotype was recovered from a woman between 50 and 59 years old with acute or convalescent COVID-19. CDR3 residues: CASSPAARDGNSPLHF. CDR3 in DNA: TGTGCCAGCTCACCGGCCGCCAGGGATGGAAATTCACCCCTCCACTTT.